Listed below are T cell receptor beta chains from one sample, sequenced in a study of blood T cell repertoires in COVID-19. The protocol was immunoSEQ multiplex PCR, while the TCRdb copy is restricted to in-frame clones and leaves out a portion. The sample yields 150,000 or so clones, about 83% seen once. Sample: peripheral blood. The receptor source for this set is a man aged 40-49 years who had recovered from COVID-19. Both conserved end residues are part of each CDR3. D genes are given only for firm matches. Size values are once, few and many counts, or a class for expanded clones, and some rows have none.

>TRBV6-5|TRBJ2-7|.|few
TGTGCCAGCAGTTACGAGCGCAACTACGAGCAGTACTTC
CASSYERNYEQYF
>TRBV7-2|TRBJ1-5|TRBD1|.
TGTGCCAGCAGCTTAGACAGGGGGGCTGGCAATCAGCCCCAGCATTTT
CASSLDRGAGNQPQHF
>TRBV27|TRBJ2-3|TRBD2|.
TGTGCCAGCAGTCTGACCGGGACTAGCGGCGTTAGCACAGATACGCAGTATTTT
CASSLTGTSGVSTDTQYF
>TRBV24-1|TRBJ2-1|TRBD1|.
TGTGCCACCACACAGGGGTCCTACAATGAGCAGTTCTTC
CATTQGSYNEQFF
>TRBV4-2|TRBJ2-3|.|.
TGTGCCAGCAGCCAATTAGGTCACAGCATCACAGATACGCAGTATTTT
CASSQLGHSITDTQYF
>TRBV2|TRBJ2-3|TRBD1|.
TGTGCCAGCAGAAGTGGGACAGTAAGCACAGATACGCAGTATTTT
CASRSGTVSTDTQYF
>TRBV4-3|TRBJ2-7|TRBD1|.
TGCGCCAGCAGCCACTTGGACAGGTCCTACGAGCAGTACTTC
CASSHLDRSYEQYF
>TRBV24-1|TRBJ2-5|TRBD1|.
TGTGCCACCAGTGATTTCAAAACCGGGACAGGACCTTTGGTGGAGACCCAGTACTTC
CATSDFKTGTGPLVETQYF
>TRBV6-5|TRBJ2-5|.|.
TGTGCCAGCAGTTACAACCAGGGTCGGGCAGAGACCCAGTACTTC
CASSYNQGRAETQYF
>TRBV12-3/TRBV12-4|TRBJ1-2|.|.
TGTGCCAGCAGTTCAGGGATGGGTGGCTACACCTTC
CASSSGMGGYTF
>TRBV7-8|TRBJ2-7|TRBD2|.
TGTGCCAGCAGCTTAGAGGGGACTAGCGGGAGGTACGAGCAGTACTTC
CASSLEGTSGRYEQYF
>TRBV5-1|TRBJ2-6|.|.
TGCGCCATCTTATCTGGGGCCAACGTCCTGACTTTC
CAILSGANVLTF
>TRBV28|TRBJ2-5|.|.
TGTGCCAGCAGTACCCGGACTTTGAGGGAGACCCAGTACTTC
CASSTRTLRETQYF
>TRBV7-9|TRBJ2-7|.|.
TGTGCCAGCAGCCGCCAGTCCTACGAGCAGTACTTC
CASSRQSYEQYF
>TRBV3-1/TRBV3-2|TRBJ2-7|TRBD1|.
TGTGCCAGCAGCCAACCGGGACAGGGGAAAGACGAGCAGTACTTC
CASSQPGQGKDEQYF
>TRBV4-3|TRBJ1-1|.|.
TGCGCCAGCAGCCCGGGGGGGCGGAGGACTGAAGCTTTCTTT
CASSPGGRRTEAFF
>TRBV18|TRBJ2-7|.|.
TGTGCCAGCTCACCAGTTTTCGGACAGAGTTCCTACGAGCAGTACTTC
CASSPVFGQSSYEQYF
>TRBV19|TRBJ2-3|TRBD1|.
TGTGCCAGCCGGGACAGGGGGTCAACAGATACGCAGTATTTT
CASRDRGSTDTQYF
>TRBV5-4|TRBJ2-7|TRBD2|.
TGTGCCAGCAGCTCGAGGGGGAAAAGCGGGAGGGCCCAGCAGTACTTC
CASSSRGKSGRAQQYF